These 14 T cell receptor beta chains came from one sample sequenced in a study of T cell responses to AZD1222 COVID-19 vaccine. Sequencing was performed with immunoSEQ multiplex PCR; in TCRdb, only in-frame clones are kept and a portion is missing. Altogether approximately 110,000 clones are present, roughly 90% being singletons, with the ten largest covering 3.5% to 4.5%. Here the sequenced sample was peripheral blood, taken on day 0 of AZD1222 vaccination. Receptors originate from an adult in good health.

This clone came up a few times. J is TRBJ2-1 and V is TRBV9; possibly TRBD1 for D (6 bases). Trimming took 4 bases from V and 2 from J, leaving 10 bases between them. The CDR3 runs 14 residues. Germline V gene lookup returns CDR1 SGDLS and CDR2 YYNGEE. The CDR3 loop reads CASSPRTAYNEQFF. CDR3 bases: TGTGCCAGCAGCCCACGGACAGCCTACAATGAGCAGTTCTTC.

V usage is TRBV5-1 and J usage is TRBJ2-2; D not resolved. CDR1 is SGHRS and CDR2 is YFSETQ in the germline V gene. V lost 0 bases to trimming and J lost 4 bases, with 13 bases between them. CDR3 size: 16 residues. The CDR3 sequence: CASSLDPQPGTGELFF. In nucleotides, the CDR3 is TGCGCCAGCAGCTTGGACCCTCAGCCGGGCACCGGGGAGCTGTTTTTT.

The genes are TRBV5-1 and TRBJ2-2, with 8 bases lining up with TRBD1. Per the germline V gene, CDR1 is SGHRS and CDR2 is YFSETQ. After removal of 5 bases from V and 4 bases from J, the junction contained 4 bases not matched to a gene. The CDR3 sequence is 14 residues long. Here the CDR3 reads CASRTGGATGELFF. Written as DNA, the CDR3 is TGCGCCAGCAGAACAGGGGGAGCCACCGGGGAGCTGTTTTTT.

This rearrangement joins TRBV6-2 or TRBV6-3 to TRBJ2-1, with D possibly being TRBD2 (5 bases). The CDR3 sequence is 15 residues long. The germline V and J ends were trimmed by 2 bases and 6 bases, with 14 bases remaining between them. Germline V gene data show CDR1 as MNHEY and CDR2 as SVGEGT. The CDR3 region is CASSYLPDSLNEQFF. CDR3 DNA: TGTGCCAGCAGTTACCTACCGGACTCGCTCAATGAGCAGTTCTTC.

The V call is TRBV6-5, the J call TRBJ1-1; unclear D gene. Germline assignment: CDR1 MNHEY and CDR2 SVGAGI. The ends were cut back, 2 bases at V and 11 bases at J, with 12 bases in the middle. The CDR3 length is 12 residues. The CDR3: CASSYGTTAAFF. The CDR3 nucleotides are TGTGCCAGCAGTTACGGCACGACGGCGGCTTTCTTT.

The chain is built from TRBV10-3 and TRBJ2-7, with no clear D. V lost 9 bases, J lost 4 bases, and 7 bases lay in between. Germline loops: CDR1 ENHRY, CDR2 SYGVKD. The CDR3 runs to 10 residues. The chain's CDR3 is CAMGSYEQYF. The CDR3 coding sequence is TGTGCCATGGGCTCATACGAGCAGTACTTC.

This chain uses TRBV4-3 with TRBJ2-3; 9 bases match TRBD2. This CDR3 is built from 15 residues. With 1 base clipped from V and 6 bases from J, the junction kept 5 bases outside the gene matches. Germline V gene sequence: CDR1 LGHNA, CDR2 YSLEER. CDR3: CASSQGGGAVDTQYF. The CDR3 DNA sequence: TGCGCCAGCAGCCAAGGCGGGGGGGCCGTGGATACGCAGTATTTT.

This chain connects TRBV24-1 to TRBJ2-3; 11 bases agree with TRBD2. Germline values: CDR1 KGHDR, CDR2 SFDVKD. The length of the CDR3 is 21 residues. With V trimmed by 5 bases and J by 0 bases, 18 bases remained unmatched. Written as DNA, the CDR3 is TGTGCCACCAGTGGACAGGAAAGGGAAGGTCTAGCGGGGGGTAGCACAGATACGCAGTATTTT. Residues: CATSGQEREGLAGGSTDTQYF.

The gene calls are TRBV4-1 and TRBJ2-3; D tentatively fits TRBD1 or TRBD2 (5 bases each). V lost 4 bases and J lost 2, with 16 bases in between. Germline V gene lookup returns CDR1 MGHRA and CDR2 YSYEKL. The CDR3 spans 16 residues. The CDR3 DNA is TGCGCCAGCAGCCTCTCTGGGGGATCCTACACAGATACGCAGTATTTT. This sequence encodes CASSLSGGSYTDTQYF.

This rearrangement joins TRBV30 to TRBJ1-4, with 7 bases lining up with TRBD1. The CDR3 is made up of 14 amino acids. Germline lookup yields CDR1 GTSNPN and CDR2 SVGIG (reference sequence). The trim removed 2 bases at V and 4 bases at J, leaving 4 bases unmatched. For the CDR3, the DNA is TGTGCCTGGAGTCGACAGGGCATTAATGAAAAACTGTTTTTT. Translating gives CAWSRQGINEKLFF.

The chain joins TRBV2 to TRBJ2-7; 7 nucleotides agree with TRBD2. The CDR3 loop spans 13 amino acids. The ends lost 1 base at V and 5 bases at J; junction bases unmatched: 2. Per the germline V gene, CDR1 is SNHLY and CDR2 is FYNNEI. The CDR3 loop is CASSEVGGDEQYF. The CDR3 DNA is TGTGCCAGCAGTGAAGTGGGGGGGGACGAGCAGTACTTC.

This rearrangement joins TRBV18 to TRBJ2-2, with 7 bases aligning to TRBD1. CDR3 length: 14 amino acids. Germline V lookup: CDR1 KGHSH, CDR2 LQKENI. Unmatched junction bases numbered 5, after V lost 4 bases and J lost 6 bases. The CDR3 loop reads CASSQNRGSGELFF. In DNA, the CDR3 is TGTGCCAGCTCACAAAACAGGGGATCCGGGGAGCTGTTTTTT. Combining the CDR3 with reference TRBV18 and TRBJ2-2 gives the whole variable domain NAGVMQNPRHLVRRRGQEARLRCSPMKGHSHVYWYRQLPEEGLKFMVYLQKENIIDESGMPKERFSAEFPKEGPSILRIQQVVRGDSAAYFCASSQNRGSGELFFGEGSRLTVL.

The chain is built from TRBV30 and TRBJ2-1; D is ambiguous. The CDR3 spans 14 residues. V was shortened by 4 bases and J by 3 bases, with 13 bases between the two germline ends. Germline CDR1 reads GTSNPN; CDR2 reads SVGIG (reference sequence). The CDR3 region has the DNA TGTGCCTGGACCGGAGAAGACAACTACAATGAGCAGTTCTTC. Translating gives CAWTGEDNYNEQFF.

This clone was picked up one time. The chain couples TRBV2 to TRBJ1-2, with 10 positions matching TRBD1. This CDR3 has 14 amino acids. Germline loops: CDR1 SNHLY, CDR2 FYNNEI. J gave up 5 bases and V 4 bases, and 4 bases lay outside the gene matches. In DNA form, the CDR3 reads TGTGCCAGCAGTGGCGGGACAGGGGTTTATGGCTACACCTTC. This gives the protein CASSGGTGVYGYTF.